There are a few counts of the clone carrying this T cell receptor (beta chain). What it binds is not known. TCRdb keeps only in-frame clones here, not all; method: immunoSEQ multiplex PCR. The table lists over 100,000 clones, about 88% of them singletons. Unmatched junction bases numbered 10, after V lost 3 bases and J lost 10 bases. The CDR3 runs to 15 residues. The V gene's germline CDR1 is LNHDA and CDR2 SQIVND (reference sequence). The record originates from a study of cytomegalovirus exposure and HLA in healthy donors. The study, taken as a whole, reports: A subsequent analysis found that TCR clusters from the first cohort also tended to co-occur in the roughly 120 validation repertoires, with under 95% of cluster scores above 0. The study designated roughly 160 TCR beta chains cytomegalovirus-associated.

Donors came from a validation cohort of approximately 110 subjects, distinct from the first 666-subject cohort. This TCR came from a woman under 30 in good health and CMV-seronegative. The genes are TRBV19 and TRBJ2-1, with 9 bases aligning to TRBD2. The sequencing sample was made of PBMCs. This CDR3 reads CASSIGAGGSDEQFF. The CDR3, as DNA: TGTGCCAGTAGTATCGGGGCGGGGGGGAGTGACGAGCAGTTCTTC.